The 9 T cell receptor beta chains presented below share a single source sample, sequenced in a study of T cells in lung cancer brain metastases. Profiling relied on immunoSEQ multiplex PCR, and the TCRdb table lists in-frame clones only, not all of them. The table shows around 1,000 clones, with around 88% occurring only once. The sample consisted of tumor tissue from a brain metastasis. Every receptor here comes from a woman aged 40 to 49 with non-small cell lung cancer that had spread to the brain.

The CDR3 here is CASSSTGRRDTEAFF. The CDR3 nucleotides read TGTGCCAGCAGCTCGACGGGACGGAGGGACACTGAAGCTTTCTTT. The chain links TRBV5-8 to TRBJ1-1; tentatively, D is TRBD1 (5 bases). Germline CDR1 SGHTS, CDR2 YDEGEE. V was clipped by 3 bases and J by 3 bases, with 15 bases between them. The CDR3 length is 15 residues.

The chain recombines TRBV6-5 with TRBJ2-2; D is unclear. Germline lookup yields CDR1 MNHEY and CDR2 SVGAGI. Trimming removed 6 bases from V and 4 bases from J, with 15 bases in between. The CDR3 is made up of 15 amino acids. CDR3 coding DNA: TGTGCCAGCAGGTCCCCTGGTCGGCTCACCGGGGAGCTGTTTTTT. Encoded protein: CASRSPGRLTGELFF.

This chain joins TRBV6-1 and TRBJ1-6; D is ambiguous. The ends were cut back, 8 bases at V and 0 bases at J, with 11 bases in the middle. Germline V gene lookup returns CDR1 MNHNS and CDR2 SASEGT. The CDR3 is 15 amino acids. CDR3 amino acids: CASQSQSSYNSPLHF. CDR3 sequence (DNA): TGTGCCAGCCAGAGCCAGAGCTCCTATAATTCACCCCTCCACTTT.

There are a few counts of this clone. The chain recombines TRBV6-5 with TRBJ2-2, with 7 bases identical to TRBD1. Germline CDR1 reads MNHEY; CDR2 reads SVGAGI. The J segment lost 0 bases and the V segment lost 6 bases, leaving 1 base of the junction unmatched. The CDR3 has 14 residues. The CDR3 spells CASRQGPNTGELFF. CDR3 DNA: TGTGCCAGCAGACAGGGGCCGAACACCGGGGAGCTGTTTTTT.

The V gene is TRBV12-5, the J gene TRBJ1-1, with D maybe TRBD1 (6 bases). The CDR3 spans 13 residues. Looked up from germline, CDR1 is LGHNT and CDR2 is FRNRAP. The DNA of the CDR3 is TGTGCGGGAAAAGGGGGGCCGGGCACTGAAGCTTTCTTT. This encodes CAGKGGPGTEAFF.

This rearrangement joins TRBV18 to TRBJ1-3; D is ambiguous. The CDR3 contains 15 residues. V was trimmed by 6 bases and J by 0 bases, leaving 12 bases between them. Germline V gene lookup returns CDR1 KGHSH and CDR2 LQKENI. CDR3 residues: CASSQRRSSGNTIYF. The CDR3 DNA reads as TGTGCCAGCTCGCAACGACGGAGCTCTGGAAACACCATATATTTT.

V and J are TRBV27 and TRBJ2-3, with D possibly matching TRBD2 (6 bases). The length of the CDR3 is 13 residues. V was cut by 11 bases and J by 2 bases, with 14 bases left in between. Germline V lookup: CDR1 MNHEY, CDR2 SMNVEV (reference sequence). The CDR3: CAPRASDTDTQYF. The CDR3 nucleotides read TGTGCCCCCAGGGCTAGCGACACAGATACGCAGTATTTT.

The V call is TRBV11-3, the J call TRBJ1-3; D call uncertain. The germline gives CDR1 SGHNT, CDR2 YENEEA. Trimming left V 5 bases short and J 7 bases short, with 6 bases between. The CDR3 is 11 residues long. CDR3 amino acids: CASSIGNTIYF. DNA of the CDR3: TGTGCCAGCAGCATTGGGAACACCATATATTTT.

The V call is TRBV7-2, the J call TRBJ2-5; 8 bases align to TRBD2. The V and J ends lost 5 bases and 3 bases, in that order; junction bases with no gene match: 11. This CDR3 contains 16 residues. From germline, CDR1 is SGHTA and CDR2 FQGNSA. The CDR3 DNA reads as TGTGCCAGCAGCCCAGCGCGGGGTAGCGGGAAAGAGACCCAGTACTTC. Its protein product is CASSPARGSGKETQYF.